This entry lists 9 T cell receptor beta chains sequenced from one sample in a study of T-cell memory formation after mild COVID-19. Via MiXCR, TCRdb re-called the 5' RACE reads, giving one row per CDR3 protein. Of 150,000 to 200,000 distinct CDR3 sequences listed, about 15% are singletons. Sequencing was performed on PBMCs or a T cell subset sorted from them (not recorded which). These receptors all stem from an adult woman who had mild COVID-19 (a few samples of this study predate the infection). Cell type and time point are not known.

The chain is built from TRBV6-2 or TRBV6-3 and TRBJ2-7; 11 nucleotides agree with TRBD2. Unmatched junction bases numbered 10, after V lost 2 bases and J lost 1 base. The CDR3 sequence is 18 residues long. CDR1 is MNHEY, CDR2 SVGEGT, per germline. The CDR3 protein is CASSYLDLTSGASYEQYF. CDR3 sequence (DNA): TGTGCCAGCAGTTACCTCGACTTGACTAGCGGGGCTTCCTACGAGCAGTACTTC.

Ten or more counts support this clonotype. The rearrangement uses TRBV9 and TRBJ2-1; D is possibly TRBD1 or TRBD2 (5 bases each). Trimming removed 4 bases from V and 0 bases from J, with 20 bases in between. The CDR3 consists of 18 residues. Germline V CDR1 and CDR2: SGDLS, YYNGEE. The CDR3 DNA reads TGTGCCAGCAGCCCGGGGCTAGTTAGTTCCCGCTCCTACAATGAGCAGTTCTTC. Translation gives CASSPGLVSSRSYNEQFF.

The chain employs TRBV6-2 or TRBV6-3 and TRBJ2-7; D is perhaps TRBD1 (5 bases). The CDR3 covers 16 residues. Trimming cost V 2 bases and J 0 bases, with 14 bases left between them. The V gene's germline CDR1 is MNHEY and CDR2 SVGEGT. CDR3 DNA: TGTGCCAGCAGTTACACGCCCGGACAAGTCTCCTACGAGCAGTACTTC. Translating gives CASSYTPGQVSYEQYF.

This clonotype was found a few times. The V call is TRBV5-6, the J call TRBJ1-6; TRBD1 might be the D (5 bases). The germline CDR1 and CDR2 sequences are SGHDT and YYEEEE. V shed 4 bases and J shed 10 bases, with 24 bases lying between them. The length of the CDR3 is 17 residues. As DNA, the CDR3 is TGTGCCAGCAGCCCGAGCCTCAGGGCCGGAGGTGAATCACCCCTCCACTTT. Protein: CASSPSLRAGGESPLHF.

In its sample, this clonotype was seen a few times. V is TRBV5-5 and J is TRBJ2-2; 8 bases match TRBD1. Germline V CDR1 and CDR2: SGHKS, YYEKEE (reference sequence). The CDR3 contains 15 residues. V shed 4 bases and J 6 bases; nucleotides not matched to a gene: 8. DNA of the CDR3: TGTGCCAGCAGCGTGGACAGGGATTGGGCCGGGGAGCTGTTTTTT. Translated: CASSVDRDWAGELFF. The variable domain in full, with the rest retrieved from reference TRBV5-5 and TRBJ2-2, is DAGVTQSPTHLIKTRGQQVTLRCSPISGHKSVSWYQQVLGQGPQFIFQYYEKEERGRGNFPDRFSARQFPNYSSELNVNALLLGDSALYLCASSVDRDWAGELFFGEGSRLTVL.

This clonotype came up many times. This chain joins TRBV11-2 and TRBJ2-1; 9 bases fit TRBD2. The germline gives CDR1 SGHAT, CDR2 FQNNGV. V lost 0 bases, J lost 12 bases, and 3 bases stayed unmatched. The CDR3 is 13 amino acids. CDR3 bases: TGTGCCAGCAGCTTAGACCCTAGCGGGGTGCAGTTCTTC. It codes for CASSLDPSGVQFF.

This clonotype showed up just a few times. The genes are TRBV24-1 and TRBJ2-1; D remains ambiguous. The CDR3 spans 14 residues. V lost 1 base to trimming and J lost 7 bases, with 10 bases between them. CDR1 is KGHDR, CDR2 SFDVKD, per germline. The DNA of the CDR3 is TGTGCCACCAGTGATTTAACGTCTCGGAATGAGCAGTTCTTC. Translating it yields CATSDLTSRNEQFF.

This clonotype was counted only a few times. The chain recombines TRBV12-3 or TRBV12-4 with TRBJ1-5; 7 bases map to TRBD1. The CDR3 spans 13 residues. Trimming cost V 6 bases and J 6 bases; bases outside gene matches: 5. CDR3 sequence (DNA): TGTGCCAGCAGCCAGGGGGGCCCTCAGCCCCAGCATTTT. Protein: CASSQGGPQPQHF.

This chain links TRBV6-5 with TRBJ2-1; a weak D match, TRBD1 (6 bases). V lost 6 bases and J lost 1, with 10 bases in between. The CDR3 spans 14 residues. Looked up from germline, CDR1 is MNHEY and CDR2 is SVGAGI. CDR3 sequence reads: CASSPGQSYNEQFF. CDR3 bases: TGTGCCAGCAGCCCCGGACAGTCCTACAATGAGCAGTTCTTC.